One sample yielded the 30 T cell receptor beta chains listed below, sequenced in a study of CD8 T cells in ankylosing spondylitis. TCRdb re-analysed the 5' RACE reads in MiXCR, keeping a single row per CDR3 protein. This repertoire shows 180,000 or so distinct CDR3 sequences, roughly 11% found once; its top ten account for roughly 29%. Sequencing input: blood, either unsorted or a sorted T cell fraction (not recorded which). These receptors were taken from a male donor with ankylosing spondylitis or in good health (not recorded which).

On this clonotype: A much more abundant neighbour one base away suggests this may be a read error. The V gene is TRBV4-1, the J gene TRBJ2-7; 7 nucleotides line up with TRBD1. Germline V lookup: CDR1 MGHRA, CDR2 YSYEKL. This CDR3 is 18 amino acids long. The V and J ends lost 0 bases and 2 bases, in that order; junction bases with no gene match: 13. The CDR3 nucleotides read TGCGCCAGCAGCCAAGAGCGGCCTCAGACAGGGTCTCCCTACGAGCAGTACTTC. Its protein is CASSQERPQTGSPYEQYF.

The sample holds many counts of this clonotype. This chain links TRBV2 with TRBJ2-1; TRBD1 matches 8 bases. Germline CDR1 is SNHLY and CDR2 is FYNNEI. J gave up 7 bases and V 9 bases, and 17 bases lay outside the gene matches. The CDR3 extends over 16 amino acids. This chain's CDR3 is CARENSRTGRRNEQFF. CDR3 DNA: TGTGCCAGGGAAAACTCCAGGACAGGGAGGAGAAATGAGCAGTTCTTC.

This clonotype was counted at least ten times. For the CDR3, the DNA is TGTGCCAGCAGGCCGCCCGGGGGGGGGCCCTACGAGCAGTACTTC. Amino acid sequence: CASRPPGGGPYEQYF. The rearrangement links TRBV5-6 to TRBJ2-7, with 8 nucleotides matching TRBD2. The CDR3 has 15 amino acids. V lost 5 bases, J lost 2 bases, and 9 bases stayed unmatched. Germline V CDR1 and CDR2: SGHDT, YYEEEE.

This clonotype was counted at least ten times. V is TRBV12-3 or TRBV12-4 and J is TRBJ1-5; 7 bases agree with TRBD1. The V segment lost 5 bases and the J segment 4 bases; nucleotides outside the gene matches: 14. This CDR3 is built from 17 residues. The CDR3 region is CASSHQWGTELNQPQHF. CDR3 nucleotide sequence: TGTGCCAGCAGTCACCAGTGGGGGACAGAACTAAATCAGCCCCAGCATTTT.

This clonotype was seen only a few times. The CDR3 DNA follows: TGCGCCAGCAGCGCTACCACGGGGCGGACGGAAGCTTTCTTT. It yields the protein CASSATTGRTEAFF. The chain links TRBV5-1 to TRBJ1-1; D is perhaps TRBD1 (5 bases). The CDR3 length is 14 residues. The V gene's germline CDR1 is SGHRS and CDR2 YFSETQ. Trimming took off 4 bases at V and 8 bases at J, with 18 bases between the two ends.

This clonotype has at least ten counts. The V gene is TRBV5-5, the J gene TRBJ1-3; D possibly corresponds to TRBD1 (5 bases). Trimming shortened V by 5 bases and J by 3 bases, and 12 bases separated the two germline ends. The germline V gene encodes CDR1 SGHKS and CDR2 YYEKEE (reference sequence). This CDR3 has 14 residues. CDR3 region: CASSPGHDGNTIYF. The CDR3 DNA reads TGTGCCAGCAGTCCCGGACACGATGGAAACACCATATATTTT. The full variable domain, rest sourced from reference TRBV5-5 and TRBJ1-3, is DAGVTQSPTHLIKTRGQQVTLRCSPISGHKSVSWYQQVLGQGPQFIFQYYEKEERGRGNFPDRFSARQFPNYSSELNVNALLLGDSALYLCASSPGHDGNTIYFGEGSWLTVV.

This clonotype was seen only a few times. The chain is built from TRBV27 and TRBJ2-5; D perhaps matches TRBD1 (5 bases). The CDR3 has 12 amino acids. The germline V and J ends were trimmed by 8 bases and 5 bases, with 12 bases remaining between them. Germline CDR1 reads MNHEY; CDR2 reads SMNVEV (reference sequence). The CDR3 reads CASRNRGETQYF. CDR3 nucleotides: TGTGCCAGCCGCAATAGGGGCGAGACCCAGTACTTC.

The sample holds a few counts of this clonotype. The chain couples TRBV28 to TRBJ2-1, with 9 bases matching TRBD2. The ends lost 8 bases at V and 3 bases at J; junction bases unmatched: 14. Germline V lookup: CDR1 MDHEN, CDR2 SYDVKM. The CDR3 runs 17 residues. CDR3 protein: CASGDGMRRGGYNEQFF. CDR3 sequence (DNA): TGTGCCAGCGGGGACGGTATGAGGCGGGGGGGCTACAATGAGCAGTTCTTC. The full variable domain, rest sourced from reference TRBV28 and TRBJ2-1, is DVKVTQSSRYLVKRTGEKVFLECVQDMDHENMFWYRQDPGLGLRLIYFSYDVKMKEKGDIPEGYSVSREKKERFSLILESASTNQTSMYLCASGDGMRRGGYNEQFFGPGTRLTVL.

The genes are TRBV5-1 and TRBJ2-7; D is unclear. The V end was cut by 0 bases, the J end by 2 bases, with 12 bases between. The CDR3 is 15 residues long. Germline values: CDR1 SGHRS, CDR2 YFSETQ. Here the CDR3 DNA reads TGCGCCAGCAGCTTGGACGGAAGCACGGCCTACGAGCAGTACTTC. It codes for CASSLDGSTAYEQYF.

This clonotype was picked up one time. A much larger clonotype is one base distant, so this may be a read error. The chain couples TRBV6-6 to TRBJ1-2; D gene ambiguous. In germline, CDR1 is MNHNY, CDR2 SVGAGI (reference sequence). The CDR3 covers 13 residues. The V and J ends lost 4 bases and 1 base respectively, with 7 bases between them. The CDR3, as DNA: TGTGCCAGCAGTTTCGAAGTTAACTATGGCTACACCTTC. Its translation: CASSFEVNYGYTF.

This clonotype was detected only a few times. The gene calls are TRBV19 and TRBJ2-7; TRBD1 is a possible D gene (6 bases). Trimming shortened V by 3 bases and J by 4 bases, and 13 bases separated the two germline ends. Germline V gives CDR1 LNHDA, CDR2 SQIVND (reference sequence). CDR3 length equals 14 residues. The CDR3 sequence: CASSMTGLVYEQYF. The CDR3, as DNA: TGTGCCAGTAGTATGACAGGACTCGTTTACGAGCAGTACTTC.

Remarks on this clonotype: It may be a read error: a sequence one base away is much more abundant. The chain is built from TRBV5-5 and TRBJ2-1; no clear D. CDR1 and CDR2 (germline): SGHKS, YYEKEE (reference sequence). CDR3 length: 11 amino acids. This CDR3 reads CASSLLNERFF. Here the CDR3 DNA reads TGTGCCAGCAGCCTCCTGAATGAGCGGTTCTTC.

The table lists this clonotype with many counts. The chain recombines TRBV20-1 with TRBJ1-2; 8 bases map to TRBD1. V trimming: 4 bases; J trimming: 4 bases; junction bases outside the gene matches: 11. The V gene's germline CDR1 is DFQATT and CDR2 SNEGSKA (reference sequence). CDR3 length equals 15 residues. The CDR3 loop is CSATPAQGARYGYTF. DNA of the CDR3: TGCAGTGCTACACCAGCCCAGGGGGCGCGCTATGGCTACACCTTC.

This clonotype occurred many times. The rearrangement uses TRBV5-5 and TRBJ1-1; D gene unclear. The CDR3 consists of 14 residues. The ends were cut back, 0 bases at V and 4 bases at J, with 10 bases in the middle. Per germline, CDR1 SGHKS and CDR2 YYEKEE (reference sequence). The CDR3 region is CASSLAGESTEAFF. DNA for the CDR3: TGTGCCAGCAGCTTGGCCGGGGAGAGCACTGAAGCTTTCTTT.

This clonotype was observed at least ten times. This chain uses TRBV5-1 with TRBJ2-1; 9 bases match TRBD2. This CDR3 is built from 16 residues. Germline CDR1 SGHRS, CDR2 YFSETQ. With 0 bases clipped from V and 7 bases from J, the junction kept 8 bases outside the gene matches. CDR3 nucleotide sequence: TGCGCCAGCAGCTTGGCGGGCGGGGGGGCCATAAATGAGCAGTTCTTC. Translation gives CASSLAGGGAINEQFF.

The chain uses TRBV5-4 and TRBJ2-2, with 12 bases lining up with TRBD2. This CDR3 has 15 amino acids. The germline V gene encodes CDR1 SGHNT and CDR2 YYREEE (reference sequence). The V gene end was trimmed by 7 bases and the J gene end by 5 bases; junction bases not matched to a gene: 6. The CDR3 bases are TGTGCCAGCTGGCTAGCGGGGGGGCAAACCGGGGAGCTGTTTTTT. This encodes CASWLAGGQTGELFF. The full variable domain, its missing parts supplied by reference TRBV5-4 and TRBJ2-2, is ETGVTQSPTHLIKTRGQQVTLRCSSQSGHNTVSWYQQALGQGPQFIFQYYREEENGRGNFPPRFSGLQFPNYSSELNVNALELDDSALYLCASWLAGGQTGELFFGEGSRLTVL.

The V call is TRBV14, the J call TRBJ2-3; D may be TRBD1 or TRBD2 (5 bases each). CDR1 is SGHDN, CDR2 FVKESK, per germline. V gave up 4 bases and J gave up 3 bases, with 11 bases separating them. CDR3 length equals 14 residues. CDR3 in amino acids: CASSLLGGTDTQYF. CDR3 coding DNA: TGTGCCAGCAGCCTTCTTGGGGGTACAGATACGCAGTATTTT.

This clonotype was detected ten times or more. The chain is built from TRBV7-6 and TRBJ1-1; 9 positions match TRBD1. V gave up 1 base and J gave up 2 bases; unmatched junction bases: 5. Germline V CDR1 and CDR2: SGHVS, FNYEAQ. This CDR3 is built from 16 residues. The DNA of the CDR3 is TGTGCCAGCAGCTTAGTTCCGGGACAGGGAAACACTGAAGCTTTCTTT. Encoded protein: CASSLVPGQGNTEAFF.

This clonotype has a handful of counts. The CDR3 nucleotides read TGTGCCAGCAGCTACGGGACTACCACAGATACGCAGTATTTT. The encoded protein is CASSYGTTTDTQYF. The rearrangement joins TRBV11-3 to TRBJ2-3; 7 bases fit TRBD2. J was trimmed by 2 bases and V by 4 bases; bases with no gene match: 3. The germline V gene has CDR1 SGHNT and CDR2 YENEEA. The CDR3 is 14 residues long.

This clonotype came up many times. The rearrangement links TRBV6-1 to TRBJ1-4; TRBD1 might be the D (5 bases). The CDR3 extends over 13 amino acids. The ends were cut back, 3 bases at V and 15 bases at J, with 17 bases in the middle. CDR1 and CDR2 (germline): MNHNS, SASEGT. The CDR3 DNA reads TGTGCCAGCAGTGAGAGGCCCTTCGAGGGGATGTTTTTT. It specifies CASSERPFEGMFF.

This clonotype has a count of ten or more. The chain joins TRBV27 to TRBJ2-7; D may match TRBD1 or TRBD2 (7 bases each). CDR1 and CDR2 from the germline V gene are MNHEY and SMNVEV (reference sequence). Trimming took 5 bases from V and 2 from J, leaving 22 bases between them. The CDR3 extends over 17 amino acids. CDR3 bases: TGTGCCAGCAGTCTCTATCGGCCAGGGGGGGGGGCCTACGAGCAGTACTTC. It codes for CASSLYRPGGGAYEQYF.

The rearrangement joins TRBV5-1 to TRBJ2-7; D ambiguous. Per the germline V gene, CDR1 is SGHRS and CDR2 is YFSETQ. The V end was cut by 0 bases, the J end by 7 bases, with 11 bases between. The CDR3 runs to 13 residues. The CDR3 region is CASSLEVEGEQYF. CDR3 in DNA: TGCGCCAGCAGCTTGGAGGTGGAAGGGGAGCAGTACTTC.

The chain carries TRBV7-2 and TRBJ1-2, with TRBD1 as a possible D gene (5 bases). The V gene's germline CDR1 is SGHTA and CDR2 FQGNSA. Trimming shortened V by 3 bases and J by 13 bases, and 12 bases separated the two germline ends. CDR3 size: 11 residues. The DNA for the CDR3 is TGTGCCAGCAGCTTTGACAGTCTGCCCACCTTC. Translation: CASSFDSLPTF.

The chain joins TRBV11-2 to TRBJ2-1; D is possibly TRBD2 (6 bases). V shed 4 bases and J shed 3 bases, with 10 bases lying between them. The CDR3 covers 14 residues. The germline CDR1 and CDR2 sequences are SGHAT and FQNNGV. The CDR3: CASSSSSVYNEQFF. The DNA of the CDR3 is TGTGCCAGCAGCTCATCTAGCGTCTACAATGAGCAGTTCTTC.

This clonotype was observed at least ten times. The genes are TRBV4-2 and TRBJ2-3; 8 nucleotides align to TRBD2. Germline-derived CDR1 and CDR2 are LGHNA and YNFKEQ. V was pared by 0 bases and J by 6 bases, with 14 bases of the junction left unmatched. The CDR3 extends over 18 amino acids. This CDR3 reads CASSQEGEAAGDWDTQYF. DNA of the CDR3: TGTGCCAGCAGCCAAGAAGGCGAGGCAGCGGGAGATTGGGATACGCAGTATTTT.

The chain has TRBV7-9 and TRBJ2-5, with TRBD2 identical over 14 bases. The V segment lost 7 bases and the J segment 3 bases; nucleotides outside the gene matches: 10. The germline V gene encodes CDR1 SEHNR and CDR2 FQNEAQ (reference sequence). CDR3 size: 17 residues. CDR3 protein: CASNDDEGLAGEETQYF. The CDR3 DNA reads as TGTGCCAGCAACGACGATGAGGGACTAGCGGGAGAAGAGACCCAGTACTTC.

The gene calls are TRBV4-1 and TRBJ1-2; a weak D match, TRBD1 (6 bases). The CDR3 is 16 amino acids. The V gene's germline CDR1 is MGHRA and CDR2 YSYEKL. Trimming took 0 bases from V and 5 from J, leaving 16 bases between them. In nucleotides, the CDR3 is TGCGCCAGCAGCCAAGATGTGAGGGGGGCCGCTTATGGCTACACCTTC. This sequence encodes CASSQDVRGAAYGYTF.

This clonotype was seen repeatedly, ten times or more. This sequence joins TRBV10-3 and TRBJ2-1; D may correspond to TRBD1 or TRBD2 (6 bases each). Germline-derived CDR1 and CDR2 are ENHRY and SYGVKD. This CDR3 comprises 18 residues. Trimming removed 6 bases at V and 0 bases at J, with 21 bases between. The CDR3 DNA follows: TGTGCCATCAGCGGGGAAACCCGAGGGGGGATCTCCTACAATGAGCAGTTCTTC. The encoded protein is CAISGETRGGISYNEQFF.

This clonotype was observed a few times. The rearrangement joins TRBV29-1 to TRBJ2-2, with TRBD2 matching 9 bases. Germline-derived CDR1 and CDR2 are SQVTM and ANQGSEA. The trim removed 1 base at V and 4 bases at J, leaving 4 bases unmatched. The CDR3 has 15 residues. The CDR3 protein is CSVEGSGRTTGELFF. The CDR3 DNA sequence: TGCAGCGTTGAAGGGAGCGGGAGGACCACCGGGGAGCTGTTTTTT.

This clonotype was counted only a few times. The chain joins TRBV20-1 to TRBJ2-3; 12 nucleotides agree with TRBD2. The J segment lost 6 bases and the V segment lost 3 bases, leaving 4 bases of the junction unmatched. Germline assignment: CDR1 DFQATT and CDR2 SNEGSKA (reference sequence). CDR3 length: 14 residues. The CDR3: CSASSSGRADTQYF. As DNA, the CDR3 is TGCAGTGCTAGTTCTAGCGGGAGGGCGGATACGCAGTATTTT.